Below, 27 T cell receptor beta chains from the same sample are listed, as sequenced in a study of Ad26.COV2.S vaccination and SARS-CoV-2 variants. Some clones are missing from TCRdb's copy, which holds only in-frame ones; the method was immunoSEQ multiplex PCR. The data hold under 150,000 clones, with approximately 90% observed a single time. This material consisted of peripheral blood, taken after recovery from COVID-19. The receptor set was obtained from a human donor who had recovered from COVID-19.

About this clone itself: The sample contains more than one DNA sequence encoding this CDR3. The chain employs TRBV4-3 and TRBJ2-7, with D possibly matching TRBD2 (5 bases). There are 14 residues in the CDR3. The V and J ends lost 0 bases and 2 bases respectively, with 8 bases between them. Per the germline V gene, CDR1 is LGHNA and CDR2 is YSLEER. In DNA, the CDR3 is TGCGCCAGCAGCCAAGATAGAGGGACCTACGAGCAGTACTTC. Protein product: CASSQDRGTYEQYF.

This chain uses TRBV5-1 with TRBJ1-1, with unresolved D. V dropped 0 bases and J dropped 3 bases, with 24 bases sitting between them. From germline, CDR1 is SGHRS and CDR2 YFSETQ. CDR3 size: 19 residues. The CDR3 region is CASSLAVRQVGIADTEAFF. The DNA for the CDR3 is TGCGCCAGCAGCTTGGCCGTTCGGCAAGTGGGTATCGCGGACACTGAAGCTTTCTTT.

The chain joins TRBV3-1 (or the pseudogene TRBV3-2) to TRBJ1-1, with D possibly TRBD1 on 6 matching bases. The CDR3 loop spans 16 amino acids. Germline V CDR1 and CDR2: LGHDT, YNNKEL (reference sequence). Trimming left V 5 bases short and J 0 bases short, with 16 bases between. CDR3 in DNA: TGTGCCAGCAGCTTAGACGTGACAGGCCTGAACACTGAAGCTTTCTTT. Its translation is CASSLDVTGLNTEAFF.

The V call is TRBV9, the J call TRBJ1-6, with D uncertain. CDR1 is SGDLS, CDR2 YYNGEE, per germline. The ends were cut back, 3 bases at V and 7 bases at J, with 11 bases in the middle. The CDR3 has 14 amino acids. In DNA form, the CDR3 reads TGTGCCAGCAGCGCTACAGAGCCGAATTCACCCCTCCACTTT. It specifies CASSATEPNSPLHF.

The CDR3 DNA reads TGTGCCAGCAGCTCCGACAGGAAGGTCATCTACGAGCAGTACTTC. Its protein is CASSSDRKVIYEQYF. The V call is TRBV7-9, the J call TRBJ2-7; D possibly corresponds to TRBD1 (6 bases). Germline CDR1 SEHNR, CDR2 FQNEAQ (reference sequence). V lost 4 bases, J lost 3 bases, and 16 bases lay in between. The CDR3 covers 15 residues.

The CDR3 is CASSLSSSDTQYF. CDR3 sequence (DNA): TGTGCCAGCAGTTTGTCCAGCTCAGATACGCAGTATTTT. The chain has TRBV28 and TRBJ2-3; D ambiguous. Germline-derived CDR1 and CDR2 are MDHEN and SYDVKM. Trimming pared 3 bases from V and 4 bases from J, leaving 8 bases between. The CDR3 totals 13 residues.

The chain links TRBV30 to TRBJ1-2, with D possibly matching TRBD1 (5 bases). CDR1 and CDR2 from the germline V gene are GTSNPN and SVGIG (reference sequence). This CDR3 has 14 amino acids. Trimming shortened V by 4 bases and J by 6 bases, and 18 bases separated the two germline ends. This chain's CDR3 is CAWTPLDRIDGYTF. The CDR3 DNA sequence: TGTGCCTGGACCCCTTTAGACAGAATAGATGGCTACACCTTC.

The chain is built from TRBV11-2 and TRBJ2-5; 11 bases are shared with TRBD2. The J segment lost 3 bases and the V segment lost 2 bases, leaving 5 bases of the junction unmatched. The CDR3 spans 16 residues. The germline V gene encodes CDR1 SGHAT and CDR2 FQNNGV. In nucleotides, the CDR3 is TGTGCCAGCAGCTTATCACTAGCGGGAGCAAAAGAGACCCAGTACTTC. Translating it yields CASSLSLAGAKETQYF.

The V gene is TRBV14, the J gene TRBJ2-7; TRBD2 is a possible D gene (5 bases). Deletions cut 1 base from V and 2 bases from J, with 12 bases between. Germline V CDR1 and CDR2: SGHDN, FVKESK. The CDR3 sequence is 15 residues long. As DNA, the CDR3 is TGTGCCAGCAGCCAAGTCCGGAGTAGCGCCTACGAGCAGTACTTC. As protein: CASSQVRSSAYEQYF.

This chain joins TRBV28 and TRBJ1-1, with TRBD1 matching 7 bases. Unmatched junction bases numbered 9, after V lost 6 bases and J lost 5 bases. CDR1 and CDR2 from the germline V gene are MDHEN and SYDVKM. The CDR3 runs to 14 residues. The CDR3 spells CASRPTGVRTEAFF. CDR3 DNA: TGTGCCAGCAGGCCTACAGGGGTTAGGACTGAAGCTTTCTTT.

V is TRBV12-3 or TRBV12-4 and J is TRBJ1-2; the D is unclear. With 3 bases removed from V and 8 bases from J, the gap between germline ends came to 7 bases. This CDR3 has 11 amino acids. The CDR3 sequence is CASSFKYGYTF. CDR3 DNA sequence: TGTGCCAGCAGTTTCAAGTACGGCTACACCTTC.

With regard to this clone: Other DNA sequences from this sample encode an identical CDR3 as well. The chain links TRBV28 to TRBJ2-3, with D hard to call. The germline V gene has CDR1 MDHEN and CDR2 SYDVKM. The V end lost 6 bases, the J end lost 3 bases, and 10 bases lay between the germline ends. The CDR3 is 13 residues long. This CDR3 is CASSLPATDTQYF. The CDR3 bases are TGTGCCAGCAGCCTACCCGCAACAGATACGCAGTATTTT.

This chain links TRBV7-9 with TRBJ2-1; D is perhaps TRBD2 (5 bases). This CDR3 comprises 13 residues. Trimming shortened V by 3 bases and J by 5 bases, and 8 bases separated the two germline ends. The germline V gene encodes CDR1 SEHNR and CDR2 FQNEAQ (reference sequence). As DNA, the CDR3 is TGTGCCAGCAGCTTCCGGGAAGACAATGAGCAGTTCTTC. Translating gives CASSFREDNEQFF.

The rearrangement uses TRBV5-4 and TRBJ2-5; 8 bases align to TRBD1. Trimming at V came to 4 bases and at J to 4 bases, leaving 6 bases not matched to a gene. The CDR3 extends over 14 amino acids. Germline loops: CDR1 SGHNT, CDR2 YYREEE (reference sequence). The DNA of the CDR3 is TGTGCCAGCAGCATGCGACAGGGGCCAGAGACCCAGTACTTC. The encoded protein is CASSMRQGPETQYF.

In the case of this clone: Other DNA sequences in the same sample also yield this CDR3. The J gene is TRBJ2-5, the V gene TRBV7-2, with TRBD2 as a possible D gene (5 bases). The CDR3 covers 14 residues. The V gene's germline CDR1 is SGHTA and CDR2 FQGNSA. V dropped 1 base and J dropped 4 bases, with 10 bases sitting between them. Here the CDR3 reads CASSLGSGGETQYF. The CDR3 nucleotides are TGTGCCAGCAGCTTAGGGAGCGGAGGAGAGACCCAGTACTTC.

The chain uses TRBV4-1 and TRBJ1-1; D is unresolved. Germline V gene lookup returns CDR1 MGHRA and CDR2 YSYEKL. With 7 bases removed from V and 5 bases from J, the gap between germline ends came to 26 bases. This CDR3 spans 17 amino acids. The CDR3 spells CASTPAHAPVAGTEAFF. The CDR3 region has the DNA TGCGCCAGCACTCCCGCCCACGCTCCGGTGGCGGGAACTGAAGCTTTCTTT.

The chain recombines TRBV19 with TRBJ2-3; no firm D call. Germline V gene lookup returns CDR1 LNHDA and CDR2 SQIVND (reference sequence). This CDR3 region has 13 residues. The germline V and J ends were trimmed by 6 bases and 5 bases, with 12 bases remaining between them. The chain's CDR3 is CASRPAFKDTQYF. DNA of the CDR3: TGTGCCAGTAGACCCGCATTCAAAGATACGCAGTATTTT.

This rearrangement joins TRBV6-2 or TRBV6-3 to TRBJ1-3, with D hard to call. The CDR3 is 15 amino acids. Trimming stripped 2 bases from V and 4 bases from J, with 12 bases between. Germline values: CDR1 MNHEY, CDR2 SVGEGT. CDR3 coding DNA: TGTGCCAGCAGTTACGCCGGTTTATCGGGAAACACCATATATTTT. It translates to CASSYAGLSGNTIYF.

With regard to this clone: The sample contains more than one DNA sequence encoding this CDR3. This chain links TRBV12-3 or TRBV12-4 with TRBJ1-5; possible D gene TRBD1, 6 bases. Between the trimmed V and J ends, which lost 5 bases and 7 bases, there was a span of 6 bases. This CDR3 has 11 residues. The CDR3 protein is CASSRGQPQHF. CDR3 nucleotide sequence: TGTGCCAGCAGTAGGGGGCAGCCCCAGCATTTT.

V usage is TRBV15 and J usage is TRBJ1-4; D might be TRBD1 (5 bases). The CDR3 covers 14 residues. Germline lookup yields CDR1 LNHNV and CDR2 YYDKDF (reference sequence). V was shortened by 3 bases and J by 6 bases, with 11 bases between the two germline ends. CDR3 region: CATSRDGGDEKLFF. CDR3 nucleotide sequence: TGTGCCACCAGCAGGGACGGGGGGGATGAAAAACTGTTTTTT.

The CDR3 sequence: CAWSATPYGYTF. The CDR3 region has the DNA TGTGCCTGGAGTGCAACTCCGTATGGCTACACCTTC. The V and J genes are TRBV30 and TRBJ1-2; D unclear. V lost 1 base and J 5 bases, leaving 8 bases between the germline ends. This CDR3 region has 12 residues. Per germline, CDR1 GTSNPN and CDR2 SVGIG (reference sequence). The entire variable domain, with the rest obtained from reference TRBV30 and TRBJ1-2, is as follows: SQTIHQWPATLVQPVGSPLSLECTVEGTSNPNLYWYRQAAGRGLQLLFYSVGIGQISSEVPQNLSASRPQDRQFILSSKKLLLSDSGFYLCAWSATPYGYTFGSGTRLTVV.

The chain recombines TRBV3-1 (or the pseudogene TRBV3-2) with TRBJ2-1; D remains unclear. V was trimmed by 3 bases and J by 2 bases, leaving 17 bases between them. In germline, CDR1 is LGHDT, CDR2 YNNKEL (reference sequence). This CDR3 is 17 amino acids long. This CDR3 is CASSQDGRIFPYNEQFF. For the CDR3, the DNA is TGTGCCAGCAGCCAGGACGGACGGATCTTTCCCTACAATGAGCAGTTCTTC.

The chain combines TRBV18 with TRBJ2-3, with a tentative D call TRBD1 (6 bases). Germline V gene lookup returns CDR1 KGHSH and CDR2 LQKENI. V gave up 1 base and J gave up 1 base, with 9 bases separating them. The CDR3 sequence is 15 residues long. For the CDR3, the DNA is TGTGCCAGCTCACCACTCCCAGGGGGCACAGATACGCAGTATTTT. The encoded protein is CASSPLPGGTDTQYF. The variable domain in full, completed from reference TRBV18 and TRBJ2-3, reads NAGVMQNPRHLVRRRGQEARLRCSPMKGHSHVYWYRQLPEEGLKFMVYLQKENIIDESGMPKERFSAEFPKEGPSILRIQQVVRGDSAAYFCASSPLPGGTDTQYFGPGTRLTVL.

In DNA, the CDR3 is TGTGCCAGCAGTCCCTTACGACAGAACACTGAAGCTTTCTTT. Translation: CASSPLRQNTEAFF. The V call is TRBV6-5, the J call TRBJ1-1; D gene uncertain. CDR1 is MNHEY and CDR2 is SVGAGI in the germline V gene. There are 14 residues in the CDR3. Trimming left V 5 bases short and J 1 base short, with 11 bases between.

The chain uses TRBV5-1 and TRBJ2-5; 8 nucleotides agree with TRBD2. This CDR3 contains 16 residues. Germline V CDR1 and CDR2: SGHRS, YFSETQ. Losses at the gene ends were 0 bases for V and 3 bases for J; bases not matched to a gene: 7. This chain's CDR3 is CASSLDLAGTKETQYF. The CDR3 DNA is TGCGCCAGCAGCTTGGACCTAGCGGGCACTAAAGAGACCCAGTACTTC.

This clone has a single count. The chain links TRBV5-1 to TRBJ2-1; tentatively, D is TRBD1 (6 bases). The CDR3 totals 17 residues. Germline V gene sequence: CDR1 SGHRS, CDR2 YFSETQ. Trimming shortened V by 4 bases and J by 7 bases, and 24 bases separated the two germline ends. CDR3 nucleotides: TGCGCCAGCAGCCAGGATGGGTGGTCAGGGGAGACGAATGAGCAGTTCTTC. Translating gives CASSQDGWSGETNEQFF.

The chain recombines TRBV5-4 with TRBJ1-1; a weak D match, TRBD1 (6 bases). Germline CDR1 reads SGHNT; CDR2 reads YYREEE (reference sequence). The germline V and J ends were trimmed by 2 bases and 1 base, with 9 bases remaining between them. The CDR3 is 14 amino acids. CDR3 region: CASSFTRGNTEAFF. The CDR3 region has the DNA TGTGCCAGCAGCTTTACCAGGGGGAACACTGAAGCTTTCTTT. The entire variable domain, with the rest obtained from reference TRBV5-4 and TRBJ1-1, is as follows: ETGVTQSPTHLIKTRGQQVTLRCSSQSGHNTVSWYQQALGQGPQFIFQYYREEENGRGNFPPRFSGLQFPNYSSELNVNALELDDSALYLCASSFTRGNTEAFFGQGTRLTVV.